These 27 T cell receptor beta chains were sequenced from one sample in a study of T cell repertoires in cytomegalovirus infection. One entry per CDR3 protein results from TCRdb running MiXCR on the reads. In the table there are roughly 760,000 distinct CDR3 sequences, 35% of which are singletons. The source material was PBMCs. Source of these receptors: a human donor in good health (CMV status not recorded). Some clones in this sample may be carry-over from other donors' samples.

V gene TRBV11-1 combines with J gene TRBJ2-6; D may correspond to TRBD1 or TRBD2 (6 bases each). CDR1 and CDR2 from the germline V gene are SGHAT and FQDESV (reference sequence). CDR3 length equals 18 residues. V was trimmed by 2 bases and J by 4 bases, leaving 18 bases between them. The CDR3 nucleotides read TGTGCCAGCAGCTTACCCCCCTGGGGGGCGGGCGGGGCCAACGTCCTGACTTTC. It is translated as CASSLPPWGAGGANVLTF.

This clonotype was observed a few times. This sequence joins TRBV7-9 and TRBJ1-5; D is unclear. Trimming removed 3 bases from V and 6 bases from J, with 9 bases in between. This CDR3 comprises 13 residues. Germline V gene data show CDR1 as SEHNR and CDR2 as FQNEAQ (reference sequence). The CDR3 loop is CASSFAGVQPQHF. As DNA, the CDR3 is TGTGCCAGCAGCTTCGCTGGCGTTCAGCCCCAGCATTTT.

This clonotype was seen a handful of times. The V and J genes are TRBV7-6 and TRBJ2-2, with a weak D call TRBD1 (6 bases). Looked up from germline, CDR1 is SGHVS and CDR2 is FNYEAQ. V dropped 1 base and J dropped 3 bases, with 18 bases sitting between them. The CDR3 has 18 amino acids. DNA for the CDR3: TGTGCCAGCAGCTTAGGCCAGGGGACGGACGTCGACACCGGGGAGCTGTTTTTT. Its translation is CASSLGQGTDVDTGELFF.

This clonotype was seen a few times. The chain joins TRBV28 to TRBJ1-2; D unclear. V gave up 5 bases and J gave up 8 bases, with 18 bases separating them. Germline CDR1 reads MDHEN; CDR2 reads SYDVKM. The length of the CDR3 is 14 residues. CDR3 sequence: CASSAIPGIEGYTF. The CDR3 DNA reads TGTGCCAGCAGTGCAATCCCCGGGATTGAGGGCTACACCTTC.

The gene calls are TRBV20-1 and TRBJ2-2; 8 bases map to TRBD2. Germline lookup yields CDR1 DFQATT and CDR2 SNEGSKA (reference sequence). The CDR3 loop spans 18 amino acids. The J segment lost 2 bases and the V segment lost 3 bases, leaving 14 bases of the junction unmatched. The CDR3 spells CSARVKTAGGPNTGELFF. For the CDR3, the DNA is TGCAGTGCTAGGGTTAAGACGGCGGGAGGACCAAACACCGGGGAGCTGTTTTTT.

The table lists this clonotype with a few counts. The chain is built from TRBV5-4 and TRBJ1-2; 8 bases map to TRBD1. Germline CDR1 SGHNT, CDR2 YYREEE (reference sequence). The CDR3 sequence is 15 residues long. Unmatched junction bases numbered 10, after V lost 5 bases and J lost 4 bases. This CDR3 is CASRDTGGSPYGYTF. The CDR3 bases are TGTGCCAGCAGGGATACAGGGGGGAGCCCCTATGGCTACACCTTC. Looking up the rest from reference TRBV5-4 and TRBJ1-2 gives the full variable domain: ETGVTQSPTHLIKTRGQQVTLRCSSQSGHNTVSWYQQALGQGPQFIFQYYREEENGRGNFPPRFSGLQFPNYSSELNVNALELDDSALYLCASRDTGGSPYGYTFGSGTRLTVV.

The CDR3 region is CASRADRGRENYGYTF. The CDR3 DNA sequence: TGCGCCAGCAGGGCGGACAGGGGGCGTGAGAACTATGGCTACACCTTC. The rearrangement joins TRBV10-2 to TRBJ1-2; 11 nucleotides align to TRBD1. The CDR3 consists of 16 residues. The ends lost 6 bases at V and 2 bases at J; junction bases unmatched: 8. The germline CDR1 and CDR2 sequences are WSHSY and SAAADI.

The chain combines TRBV28 with TRBJ2-2; TRBD2 agrees at 10 bases. From germline, CDR1 is MDHEN and CDR2 SYDVKM. The CDR3 spans 19 residues. The junction had 13 bases not matched to a gene; V was cut back by 0 bases and J by 6 bases. In nucleotides, the CDR3 is TGTGCCAGCAGTTTATGGCCCCGGGCTAGCGGGAGTTTGTCCGGGGAGCTGTTTTTT. It is translated as CASSLWPRASGSLSGELFF.

Points on this clonotype: Lacking the conserved final phenylalanine or tryptophan, this CDR3 likely reflects a read error. This sequence joins TRBV2 and TRBJ2-5; D may be TRBD1 (5 bases). V was clipped by 0 bases and J by 1 base, with 9 bases between them. CDR1 SNHLY and CDR2 FYNNEI come from the germline V gene. The CDR3 runs to 15 residues. CDR3 in DNA: TGTGCCAGCAGTGAAGCAGGGGTGGGCCAAGAGACCCAGTACTTA. Its protein is CASSEAGVGQETQYL.

Here the CDR3 DNA reads TGTGCCAGCAGCCTCCCCGCAGGGGTGATTTTCACTGAAGCTTTCTTT. Translation: CASSLPAGVIFTEAFF. This chain links TRBV28 with TRBJ1-1, with D maybe TRBD1 (6 bases). V lost 6 bases and J lost 4, with 21 bases in between. This CDR3 comprises 16 residues. Germline CDR1 and CDR2: MDHEN and SYDVKM.

This clonotype was seen only a few times. The rearrangement joins TRBV10-3 to TRBJ1-6; D gene ambiguous. In germline, CDR1 is ENHRY, CDR2 SYGVKD. CDR3 length: 13 amino acids. V shed 2 bases and J shed 8 bases, with 7 bases lying between them. Here the CDR3 DNA reads TGTGCCATCAGTGAGAATAAGGATTCACCCCTCCACTTT. Its protein product is CAISENKDSPLHF.

This clonotype was found a few times. V gene TRBV19 combines with J gene TRBJ2-1; no reliable D call. The V end was cut by 0 bases, the J end by 0 bases, with 9 bases between. Germline loops: CDR1 LNHDA, CDR2 SQIVND (reference sequence). This CDR3 is built from 16 residues. CDR3 sequence: CASSIDARHSYNEQFF. CDR3 sequence (DNA): TGTGCCAGTAGTATAGACGCCAGACACTCCTACAATGAGCAGTTCTTC.

This clonotype has more than one count but fewer than ten. V is TRBV12-3 or TRBV12-4 and J is TRBJ1-2; tentatively, D is TRBD1 (5 bases). Trimming took off 5 bases at V and 3 bases at J, with 13 bases between the two ends. This CDR3 comprises 14 residues. CDR3: CASSVQGRDYGYTF. In nucleotides, the CDR3 is TGTGCCAGCAGTGTCCAGGGCCGGGACTATGGCTACACCTTC.

This sequence joins TRBV5-1 and TRBJ2-5, with a tentative D call TRBD2 (7 bases). The V gene lost 0 bases and the J gene lost 9 bases, with 12 bases spanning the gap. CDR3 length: 13 residues. Germline V gene data show CDR1 as SGHRS and CDR2 as YFSETQ. The CDR3 loop reads CASSLGGGEAQYF. DNA of the CDR3: TGCGCCAGCAGCTTGGGCGGGGGCGAAGCCCAGTACTTC.

This clonotype was seen at least ten times. This rearrangement joins TRBV7-8 to TRBJ2-1, with unresolved D. V lost 2 bases, J lost 7 bases, and 12 bases lay in between. This CDR3 comprises 14 residues. Germline V lookup: CDR1 SGHVS, CDR2 FQNEAQ. CDR3 bases: TGTGCCAGCAGCTTACCCCCAGCGACAAATGAGCAGTTCTTC. It specifies CASSLPPATNEQFF.

Points on this clonotype: Compared with germline, one end of the junction differs, possibly owing to a read error. The chain uses TRBV19 and TRBJ1-5; perhaps TRBD1 as D (5 bases). This CDR3 region has 13 residues. CDR1 and CDR2 from the germline V gene are LNHDA and SQIVND (reference sequence). The chain's CDR3 is CASSGGFNQPHHF. As DNA, the CDR3 is TGTGCCAGTAGTGGGGGGTTCAATCAGCCCCATCATTTT.

In DNA, the CDR3 is TGTGCCAGCAGCCCCCACCCGACTAGCGGGAGAGGCTACGAGCAGTACTTC. Translating gives CASSPHPTSGRGYEQYF. The chain combines TRBV7-4 with TRBJ2-7; 12 positions match TRBD2. The CDR3 covers 17 residues. Germline trimming cut 5 bases from V and 3 bases from J; bases unmatched to any gene: 11. Germline V gene lookup returns CDR1 SGHVT and CDR2 SQSDAQ.

The CDR3 bases are TGTGCCAGCAGTTTATATCAGGAACCCCAAGAGACCCAGTACTTC. Translation: CASSLYQEPQETQYF. The V gene is TRBV27, the J gene TRBJ2-5; D gene unclear. The length of the CDR3 is 15 residues. In germline, CDR1 is MNHEY, CDR2 SMNVEV (reference sequence). Between the trimmed V and J ends, which lost 1 base and 1 base, there was a span of 10 bases.

This clonotype was counted only a few times. The chain has TRBV6-1 and TRBJ2-3, with 7 bases matching TRBD2. Looked up from germline, CDR1 is MNHNS and CDR2 is SASEGT. Trimming cost V 5 bases and J 1 base; bases outside gene matches: 15. The CDR3 consists of 18 residues. The DNA of the CDR3 is TGTGCCAGCAGTCAAAGAGGAGTGGTAGCGGGCCGCACAGATACGCAGTATTTT. Its translation: CASSQRGVVAGRTDTQYF.

The chain employs TRBV5-1 and TRBJ1-1; 8 positions agree with TRBD1. The V gene's germline CDR1 is SGHRS and CDR2 YFSETQ. The CDR3 runs to 14 residues. V dropped 4 bases and J dropped 1; count of bases not matched to a gene: 3. The CDR3 nucleotides are TGCGCCAGCAGCCGGGGACAGGAGAACACTGAAGCTTTCTTT. It codes for CASSRGQENTEAFF.

A single count supports this clonotype. The gene calls are TRBV20-1 and TRBJ2-3; TRBD2 matches at 10 bases. This CDR3 comprises 16 residues. Germline-derived CDR1 and CDR2 are DFQATT and SNEGSKA (reference sequence). Germline trimming cut 5 bases from V and 1 base from J; bases unmatched to any gene: 9. CDR3 nucleotide sequence: TGCAGTGCTCGAGCCGGGACTAGCGCCCGCACAGATACGCAGTATTTT. This gives the protein CSARAGTSARTDTQYF.

Regarding this clonotype: A much larger clone sits a single nucleotide away, making a read error possible. The CDR3 coding sequence is TGTGCCAGCACTAGAAGTATCCAGTTTGGCGAGCATTACTTC. It codes for CASTRSIQFGEHYF. The V and J genes are TRBV6-6 and TRBJ2-7, with D hard to call. Looked up from germline, CDR1 is MNHNY and CDR2 is SVGAGI (reference sequence). This CDR3 comprises 14 residues.

This chain uses TRBV10-3 with TRBJ2-7, with 9 nucleotides matching TRBD1. V trimming: 7 bases; J trimming: 5 bases; junction bases outside the gene matches: 12. Germline assignment: CDR1 ENHRY and CDR2 SYGVKD. The CDR3 has 15 residues. Written as DNA, the CDR3 is TGTGCCATCACCAAGGGGCGTGGGACAGGGAACGAGCAGTACTTC. Translated: CAITKGRGTGNEQYF.

The V call is TRBV28, the J call TRBJ1-2, with D tentatively TRBD1 (6 bases). With 8 bases removed from V and 6 bases from J, the gap between germline ends came to 10 bases. Germline CDR1 is MDHEN and CDR2 is SYDVKM. The CDR3 loop spans 11 amino acids. CDR3 nucleotides: TGTGCCAGCGGACAGAGACATGGCTACACCTTC. Its translation: CASGQRHGYTF.

The rearrangement joins TRBV19 to TRBJ1-5, with D possibly matching TRBD1 (6 bases). This CDR3 is 18 amino acids long. V shed 5 bases and J shed 2 bases, with 22 bases lying between them. Germline CDR1 reads LNHDA; CDR2 reads SQIVND (reference sequence). CDR3 residues: CASSLQGQGGMGNQPQHF. CDR3 nucleotides: TGTGCCAGTAGTCTACAGGGACAAGGTGGTATGGGCAATCAGCCCCAGCATTTT.

Worth noting for this clonotype: The germline gene is not matched at one end of the junction; a read error may be the cause. The chain combines TRBV12-3 or TRBV12-4 with TRBJ2-2; possible D gene TRBD2, 7 bases. The CDR3 contains 16 residues. Here the CDR3 reads CASSLGRGGNTRELFF. In DNA form, the CDR3 reads TGTGCCAGCAGTTTAGGGAGGGGGGGAAACACCAGGGAGCTGTTTTTT.

The chain uses TRBV7-2 and TRBJ2-1; 9 bases are a match to TRBD1. The CDR3 extends over 15 amino acids. The V segment lost 3 bases and the J segment 2 bases; nucleotides outside the gene matches: 2. Germline loops: CDR1 SGHTA, CDR2 FQGNSA. DNA for the CDR3: TGTGCCAGCAGCTTTTGGACAGGGGCCTACAATGAGCAGTTCTTC. This sequence encodes CASSFWTGAYNEQFF.